This TCR beta chain stems from a study of cytomegalovirus exposure and HLA in healthy donors. The study, taken as a whole, reports: Common viral pathogens seemed, in a later analysis, to connect with several of the most significant clusters. Researchers counted some 150 TCR beta chains as cytomegalovirus-associated.

PCR was performed using 60 Vbeta and 13 Jbeta primers. Assay used: immunoSEQ multiplex PCR; TCRdb lists only in-frame clones, some missing. The table has approximately 69,000 clones, 60% to 75% seen once; the top ten hold roughly 20%. With respect to this clone: Its target is unknown.

Sequencing was performed on PBMCs. The receptor was derived from a man aged 40-55 years in good health and CMV-seropositive.

DNA of the CDR3: TGCGCCAGCAGCTTGGATCCGGGACAGGGCTATGGCTACACCTTC. Translating it yields CASSLDPGQGYGYTF. The chain couples TRBV5-1 to TRBJ1-2; 9 positions agree with TRBD1. Germline CDR1 SGHRS, CDR2 YFSETQ. The CDR3 extends over 15 amino acids. Unmatched junction bases numbered 4, after V lost 0 bases and J lost 4 bases.